The 12 T cell receptor beta chains reported below all come from one sample, sequenced in a study of Graves' ophthalmopathy and Graves' hyperthyroidism. Transcripts of RNA were the source for amplifying TCR beta CDR3 regions. An initial RT-PCR round employing HTBI primers preceded a second-round multiplex PCR. TCRdb called the multiplex PCR reads again in MiXCR, with one record for every CDR3 protein. The sample consists of roughly 700,000 distinct CDR3 sequences, roughly 40% of them appearing once. The source material was peripheral blood. These TCRs come from an adult man with Graves' ophthalmopathy.

This clonotype was recorded many times. The chain employs TRBV2 and TRBJ1-2; D gene uncertain. The germline gives CDR1 SNHLY, CDR2 FYNNEI. The V end lost 3 bases, the J end lost 8 bases, and 13 bases lay between the germline ends. This CDR3 region has 13 residues. The CDR3 protein is CASSDGRRWGYTF. In DNA, the CDR3 is TGTGCCAGCAGTGACGGGCGGAGATGGGGCTACACCTTC.

This CDR3 is CASSSPGQGAFTEAFF. CDR3 coding DNA: TGTGCCAGCAGCTCTCCGGGACAGGGGGCCTTCACTGAAGCTTTCTTT. V usage is TRBV7-2 and J usage is TRBJ1-1; TRBD1 agrees at 12 bases. The CDR3 has 16 amino acids. V lost 4 bases and J lost 4; bases outside the gene matches: 7. Germline V gene lookup returns CDR1 SGHTA and CDR2 FQGNSA.

This clonotype has a handful of counts. The gene calls are TRBV6-5 and TRBJ2-2; no reliable D call. The CDR3 totals 13 residues. Germline lookup yields CDR1 MNHEY and CDR2 SVGAGI. The ends were cut back, 11 bases at V and 3 bases at J, with 13 bases in the middle. The CDR3 here is CAAASWDTGELFF. CDR3 nucleotide sequence: TGTGCCGCAGCGAGTTGGGACACCGGGGAGCTGTTTTTT.

This clonotype occurred a few times. The chain carries TRBV9 and TRBJ1-1; weak D call: TRBD1 (5 bases). Between the trimmed V and J ends, which lost 0 bases and 4 bases, there was a span of 13 bases. The CDR3 is 15 amino acids. The germline V gene has CDR1 SGDLS and CDR2 YYNGEE. The CDR3 nucleotides are TGTGCCAGCAGCGTAGGAATAGGGGTCCCCACTGAAGCTTTCTTT. It translates to CASSVGIGVPTEAFF.

The chain joins TRBV25-1 to TRBJ2-2; 8 bases align to TRBD2. The CDR3 consists of 15 residues. The germline V gene has CDR1 MGHDK and CDR2 SYGVNS. V gave up 11 bases and J gave up 0 bases; unmatched junction bases: 8. The CDR3 loop is CAWSFSGANTGELFF. In DNA form, the CDR3 reads TGTGCCTGGAGTTTTAGCGGGGCGAACACCGGGGAGCTGTTTTTT. The full variable domain, its missing parts supplied by reference TRBV25-1 and TRBJ2-2, is EADIYQTPRYLVIGTGKKITLECSQTMGHDKMYWYQQDPGMELHLIHYSYGVNSTEKGDLSSESTVSRIRTEHFPLTLESARPSHTSQYLCAWSFSGANTGELFFGEGSRLTVL.

There are a few counts of this clonotype. CDR3 in DNA: TGTGCCAGCCGCCCGGACGGAAGTTACTCCTACGAGCAGTACTTC. It encodes CASRPDGSYSYEQYF. This chain connects TRBV2 to TRBJ2-7; D uncertain. The germline gives CDR1 SNHLY, CDR2 FYNNEI. The CDR3 consists of 15 residues. The ends were cut back, 8 bases at V and 0 bases at J, with 17 bases in the middle.

As for this clonotype: The junction and the germline gene differ at one end; a read error may be behind it. The CDR3, as DNA: TGTGCCAGCAGTGAACCCCCTTTTTATGGCTACACCTTC. Protein product: CASSEPPFYGYTF. The rearrangement joins TRBV10-3 to TRBJ1-2, with D hard to call. The length of the CDR3 is 13 residues. CDR1 is ENHRY, CDR2 SYGVKD, per germline.

V usage is TRBV6-5 and J usage is TRBJ2-5; 8 nucleotides align to TRBD2. The J segment lost 1 base and the V segment lost 6 bases, leaving 7 bases of the junction unmatched. The germline V gene has CDR1 MNHEY and CDR2 SVGAGI. CDR3 length equals 15 residues. DNA of the CDR3: TGTGCCAGCAGGAGACCCCGGGGGGGCCAAGAGACCCAGTACTTC. Translated: CASRRPRGGQETQYF.

This clonotype was seen repeatedly, ten times or more. V gene TRBV7-8 combines with J gene TRBJ2-5, with D possibly TRBD1 on 5 matching bases. The germline V gene has CDR1 SGHVS and CDR2 FQNEAQ. Trimming removed 1 base from V and 4 bases from J, with 16 bases in between. The CDR3 totals 16 residues. CDR3: CASSLERHRSRETQYF. The CDR3 DNA follows: TGTGCCAGCAGCTTAGAACGTCACAGGTCGAGAGAGACCCAGTACTTC.

This clonotype was found many times. The chain employs TRBV29-1 and TRBJ2-7; the D is unclear. Looked up from germline, CDR1 is SQVTM and CDR2 is ANQGSEA. The length of the CDR3 is 11 residues. The V end lost 0 bases, the J end lost 9 bases, and 9 bases lay between the germline ends. The CDR3 reads CSVEDPRAQYF. DNA of the CDR3: TGCAGCGTTGAAGATCCCCGTGCGCAGTACTTC.

This clonotype was seen more than once but under ten times. V is TRBV6-5 and J is TRBJ2-7; D remains unclear. Per germline, CDR1 MNHEY and CDR2 SVGAGI. Trimming pared 5 bases from V and 3 bases from J, leaving 8 bases between. CDR3 length equals 12 residues. CDR3: CASSVQDYEQYF. For the CDR3, the DNA is TGTGCCAGCAGTGTGCAGGACTACGAGCAGTACTTC.

In its sample, this clonotype was seen many times. The chain has TRBV29-1 and TRBJ1-2; 7 nucleotides align to TRBD1. Losses at the gene ends were 3 bases for V and 7 bases for J; bases not matched to a gene: 8. Germline V gene data show CDR1 as SQVTM and CDR2 as ANQGSEA. The length of the CDR3 is 13 residues. The DNA of the CDR3 is TGCAGCGTTGAGGAGGGGGCAGAAGGTGGCTACACCTTC. This translates into CSVEEGAEGGYTF.